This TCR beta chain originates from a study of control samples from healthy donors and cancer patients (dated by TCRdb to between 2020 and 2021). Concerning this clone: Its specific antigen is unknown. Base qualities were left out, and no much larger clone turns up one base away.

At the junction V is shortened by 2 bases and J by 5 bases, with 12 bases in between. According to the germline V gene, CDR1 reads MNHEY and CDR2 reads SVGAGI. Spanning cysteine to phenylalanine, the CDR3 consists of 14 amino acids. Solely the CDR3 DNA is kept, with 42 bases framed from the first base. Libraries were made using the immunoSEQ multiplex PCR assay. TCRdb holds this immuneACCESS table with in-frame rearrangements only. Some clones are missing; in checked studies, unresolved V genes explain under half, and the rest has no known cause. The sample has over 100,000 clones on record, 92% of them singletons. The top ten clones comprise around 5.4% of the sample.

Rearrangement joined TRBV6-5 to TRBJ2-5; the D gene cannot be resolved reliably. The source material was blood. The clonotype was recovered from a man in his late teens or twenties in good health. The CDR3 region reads CASSYRARRETQYF. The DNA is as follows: TGTGCCAGCAGTTACCGAGCTCGCCGGGAGACCCAGTACTTC.